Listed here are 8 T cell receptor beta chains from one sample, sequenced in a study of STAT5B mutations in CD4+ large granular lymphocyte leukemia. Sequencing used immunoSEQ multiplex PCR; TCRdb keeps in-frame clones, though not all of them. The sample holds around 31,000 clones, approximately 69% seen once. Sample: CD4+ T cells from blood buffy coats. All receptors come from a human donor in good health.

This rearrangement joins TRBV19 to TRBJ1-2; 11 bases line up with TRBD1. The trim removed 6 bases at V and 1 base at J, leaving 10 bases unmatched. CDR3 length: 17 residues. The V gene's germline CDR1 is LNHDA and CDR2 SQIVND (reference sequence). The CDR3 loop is CASRKDRGPGSNYGYTF. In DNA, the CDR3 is TGTGCCAGTAGAAAGGACAGGGGGCCCGGGAGTAACTATGGCTACACCTTC.

The CDR3 spells CASSLLRGGAETQYF. For the CDR3, the DNA is TGTGCCAGCAGTTTATTAAGGGGGGGGGCAGAGACCCAGTACTTC. This chain uses TRBV27 with TRBJ2-5; weak D call: TRBD2 (7 bases). V was clipped by 1 base and J by 4 bases, with 13 bases between them. This CDR3 region has 15 residues. Per germline, CDR1 MNHEY and CDR2 SMNVEV (reference sequence).

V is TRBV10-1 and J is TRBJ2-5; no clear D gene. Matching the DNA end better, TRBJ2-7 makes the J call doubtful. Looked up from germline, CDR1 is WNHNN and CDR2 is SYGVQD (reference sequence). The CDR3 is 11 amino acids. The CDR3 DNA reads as TGCGCCAGCAGGACCGACTACGAGCAGTACTTC. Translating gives CASRTDYEQYF.

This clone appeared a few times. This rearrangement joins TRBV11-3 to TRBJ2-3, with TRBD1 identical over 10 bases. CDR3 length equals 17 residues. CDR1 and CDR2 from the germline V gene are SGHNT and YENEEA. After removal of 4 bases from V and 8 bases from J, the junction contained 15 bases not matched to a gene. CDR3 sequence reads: CASSSHDRDRGMVTQYF. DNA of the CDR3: TGTGCCAGCAGCTCCCACGACCGGGACAGGGGCATGGTTACGCAGTATTTT. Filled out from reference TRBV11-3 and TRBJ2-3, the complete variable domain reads EAGVVQSPRYKIIEKKQPVAFWCNPISGHNTLYWYLQNLGQGPELLIRYENEEAVDDSQLPKDRFSAERLKGVDSTLKIQPAELGDSAVYLCASSSHDRDRGMVTQYFGPGTRLTVL.

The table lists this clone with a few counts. In DNA, the CDR3 is TGTGCCAGCAACCGGGGCCCTGGAAACACCATATATTTT. Protein sequence: CASNRGPGNTIYF. The rearrangement joins TRBV6-1 to TRBJ1-3, with a possible D match to TRBD1 (5 bases). Germline lookup yields CDR1 MNHNS and CDR2 SASEGT. The CDR3 is made up of 13 amino acids. V was shortened by 7 bases and J by 2 bases, with 9 bases between the two germline ends.

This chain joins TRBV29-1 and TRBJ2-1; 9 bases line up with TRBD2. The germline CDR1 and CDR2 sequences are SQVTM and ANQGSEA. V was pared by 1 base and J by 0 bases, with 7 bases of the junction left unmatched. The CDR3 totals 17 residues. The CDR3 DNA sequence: TGCAGCGTTGAAGGGCTAGCGGGACCGTCCTCCTACAATGAGCAGTTCTTC. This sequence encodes CSVEGLAGPSSYNEQFF.

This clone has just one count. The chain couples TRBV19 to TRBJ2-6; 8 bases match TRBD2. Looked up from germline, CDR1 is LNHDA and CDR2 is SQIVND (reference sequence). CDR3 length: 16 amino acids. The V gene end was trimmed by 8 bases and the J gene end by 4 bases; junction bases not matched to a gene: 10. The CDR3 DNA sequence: TGTGCCAGTCACGCCGGGGGGGCGCGAGGGGCCAACGTCCTGACTTTC. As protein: CASHAGGARGANVLTF. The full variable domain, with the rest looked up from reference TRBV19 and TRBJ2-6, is DGGITQSPKYLFRKEGQNVTLSCEQNLNHDAMYWYRQDPGQGLRLIYYSQIVNDFQKGDIAEGYSVSREKKESFPLTVTSAQKNPTAFYLCASHAGGARGANVLTFGAGSRLTVL.

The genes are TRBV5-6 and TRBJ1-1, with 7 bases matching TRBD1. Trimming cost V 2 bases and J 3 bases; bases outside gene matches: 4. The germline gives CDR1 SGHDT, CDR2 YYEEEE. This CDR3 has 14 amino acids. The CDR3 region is CASSLVTGDTEAFF. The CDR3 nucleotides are TGTGCCAGCAGCTTAGTAACAGGGGACACTGAAGCTTTCTTT.